The rows below give T cell receptor beta chains drawn from one sample of a study of cytomegalovirus exposure and HLA in healthy donors. Generated by immunoSEQ multiplex PCR, the TCRdb table keeps only in-frame clones and is missing some. This repertoire shows about 300,000 clones, approximately 88% found once; its top ten account for around 0.9%. The specimen sequenced was PBMCs. Receptor source: a woman aged 18-30 years in good health and CMV-seronegative. Both conserved end residues are part of each CDR3. Each record gives: V gene, J gene, clone size, D gene, CDR3 DNA, CDR3 protein. The D gene is left open where the match is weak. The size of a clone is reported for some rows only, either as once, few or many, or as a class for expanded clones.

v_gene: TRBV9
j_gene: TRBJ2-1
abundance: NA
d_gene: TRBD1
CDR3nt: TGTGCCAGCAGCGTGGACAGGGGGCGGAATGAGCAGTTCTTC
CDR3aa: CASSVDRGRNEQFF

v_gene: TRBV2
j_gene: TRBJ2-7
abundance: NA
d_gene: TRBD2
CDR3nt: TGTGCCAGCAGTCCTAGCGGGAGTTACGAGCAGTACTTC
CDR3aa: CASSPSGSYEQYF

v_gene: TRBV5-1
j_gene: TRBJ2-5
abundance: NA
d_gene: NA
CDR3nt: TGCGCCAGCAGCTTGGCGGGTCCGGAGACCCAGTACTTC
CDR3aa: CASSLAGPETQYF

v_gene: TRBV29-1
j_gene: TRBJ2-1
abundance: NA
d_gene: TRBD1
CDR3nt: TGCAGCGCCGACAGGGGCAATGAGCAGTTCTTC
CDR3aa: CSADRGNEQFF

v_gene: TRBV9
j_gene: TRBJ2-5
abundance: NA
d_gene: TRBD2
CDR3nt: TGTGCCAGCAGCGCGATAGGACTAGCCCGAGAGACCCAGTACTTC
CDR3aa: CASSAIGLARETQYF

v_gene: TRBV7-8
j_gene: TRBJ2-7
abundance: NA
d_gene: NA
CDR3nt: TGTGCCAGCAGCTTAGAGAATGCAGTCTCCTACGAGCAGTACTTC
CDR3aa: CASSLENAVSYEQYF

v_gene: TRBV29-1
j_gene: TRBJ1-2
abundance: NA
d_gene: TRBD1
CDR3nt: TGCAGCGTTGAACCGTTTTACAGGGGGTACAACTATGGCTACACCTTC
CDR3aa: CSVEPFYRGYNYGYTF

v_gene: TRBV9
j_gene: TRBJ2-5
abundance: NA
d_gene: NA
CDR3nt: TGTGCCAGCAGCGTAGGGGGTAGCGGAGAGACCCAGTACTTC
CDR3aa: CASSVGGSGETQYF

v_gene: TRBV11-3
j_gene: TRBJ2-7
abundance: NA
d_gene: NA
CDR3nt: TGTGCCAGCAGCTTAGGTGCGAAATCCTACGAGCAGTACTTC
CDR3aa: CASSLGAKSYEQYF

v_gene: TRBV18
j_gene: TRBJ1-1
abundance: NA
d_gene: NA
CDR3nt: TGTGCCAGCTCACCACGACGGACAAATGAAGCTTTCTTT
CDR3aa: CASSPRRTNEAFF

v_gene: TRBV28
j_gene: TRBJ2-7
abundance: NA
d_gene: TRBD1
CDR3nt: TGTGCCAGCAGTCGACAGGGCGGTGTAGACGAGCAGTACTTC
CDR3aa: CASSRQGGVDEQYF

v_gene: TRBV11-2
j_gene: TRBJ2-3
abundance: NA
d_gene: TRBD1
CDR3nt: TGTGCCAGCAGCCGACTCACGGGACAGGGATTCACAGATACGCAGTATTTT
CDR3aa: CASSRLTGQGFTDTQYF

v_gene: TRBV7-6
j_gene: TRBJ1-4
abundance: once
d_gene: NA
CDR3nt: TGTGCCAGCAGCTTCTCCGGGTCTAATGAAAAACTGTTTTTT
CDR3aa: CASSFSGSNEKLFF

v_gene: TRBV11-2
j_gene: TRBJ2-3
abundance: NA
d_gene: TRBD2
CDR3nt: TGTGCCAGCAGGATAACCGGGAGGGCCGGTGGAGATACGCAGTATTTT
CDR3aa: CASRITGRAGGDTQYF

v_gene: TRBV28
j_gene: TRBJ2-1
abundance: once
d_gene: TRBD2
CDR3nt: TGTGCCAGCAGTTTCGTAGGGACTAGCGGTTACAATGAGCAGTTCTTC
CDR3aa: CASSFVGTSGYNEQFF

v_gene: TRBV15
j_gene: TRBJ2-7
abundance: NA
d_gene: TRBD2
CDR3nt: TGTGCCACCTCCAGCGGGGCCTACGAGCAGTACTTC
CDR3aa: CATSSGAYEQYF

v_gene: TRBV7-2
j_gene: TRBJ2-7
abundance: NA
d_gene: TRBD2
CDR3nt: TGTGCCAGCAGCTTAGGACTAGCGGGAAACATGGCCTACGAGCAGTACTTC
CDR3aa: CASSLGLAGNMAYEQYF

v_gene: TRBV27
j_gene: TRBJ2-7
abundance: NA
d_gene: NA
CDR3nt: TGTGCCAGCCCCGACCGGGACTGCCGGGACTACGAGCAGTACTTC
CDR3aa: CASPDRDCRDYEQYF

v_gene: TRBV6-1
j_gene: TRBJ1-5
abundance: NA
d_gene: NA
CDR3nt: TGTGCCAGCAGTGGAGCCAGGGATCAGCCCCAGCATTTT
CDR3aa: CASSGARDQPQHF

v_gene: TRBV19
j_gene: TRBJ1-2
abundance: few
d_gene: NA
CDR3nt: TGTGCCAGTATACAGGGATTCACCTTC
CDR3aa: CASIQGFTF

v_gene: TRBV15
j_gene: TRBJ2-5
abundance: NA
d_gene: NA
CDR3nt: TGTGCCACCAGCCGAAGGACAGCAGTTCAAGAGACCCAGTACTTC
CDR3aa: CATSRRTAVQETQYF

v_gene: TRBV11-1
j_gene: TRBJ1-2
abundance: NA
d_gene: TRBD1
CDR3nt: TGTGCCAGCAGGCCAGGGGGCGACGGCTATGGCTACACCTTC
CDR3aa: CASRPGGDGYGYTF

v_gene: TRBV6-1
j_gene: TRBJ2-1
abundance: NA
d_gene: TRBD2
CDR3nt: TGTGCCAGCAGTGACCCGACAGGGCAGGCGGGAGGGCCCTCCTACAATGAGCAGTTCTTC
CDR3aa: CASSDPTGQAGGPSYNEQFF

v_gene: TRBV4-1
j_gene: TRBJ2-5
abundance: once
d_gene: TRBD1
CDR3nt: TGCGCCAGCAGCCACCCAAGGACAGGGTCGGAGACCCAGTACTTC
CDR3aa: CASSHPRTGSETQYF

v_gene: TRBV19
j_gene: TRBJ1-1
abundance: NA
d_gene: NA
CDR3nt: TGTGCCAGTAGTATTGGGGCAGGGTCTACTGAAGCTTTCTTT
CDR3aa: CASSIGAGSTEAFF

v_gene: TRBV19
j_gene: TRBJ1-5
abundance: NA
d_gene: NA
CDR3nt: TGTGCCAGTAGTATGAGGCTCGGACAGATGAATCAGCCCCAGCATTTT
CDR3aa: CASSMRLGQMNQPQHF

v_gene: TRBV12-5
j_gene: TRBJ2-5
abundance: NA
d_gene: NA
CDR3nt: TGTGCTAGCTCCTCCAGGGTAGGACAGACCCAGTACTTC
CDR3aa: CASSSRVGQTQYF

v_gene: TRBV2
j_gene: TRBJ2-1
abundance: NA
d_gene: TRBD2
CDR3nt: TGTGCCAGCAGCGTCTTGCGCGGGAGGACCTACAATGAGCAGTTCTTC
CDR3aa: CASSVLRGRTYNEQFF

v_gene: TRBV19
j_gene: TRBJ2-1
abundance: NA
d_gene: NA
CDR3nt: TGTGCCAGTACTCTCGCTTCAGCGGGCGAGCAGTTCTTC
CDR3aa: CASTLASAGEQFF

v_gene: TRBV13
j_gene: TRBJ2-7
abundance: few
d_gene: TRBD1
CDR3nt: TGTGCCAGCAGCCGGGACAGGGCGGATGAGCAGTACTTC
CDR3aa: CASSRDRADEQYF

v_gene: TRBV4-2
j_gene: TRBJ2-1
abundance: NA
d_gene: NA
CDR3nt: TGTGCCAGCAGCCAAGTATTGGACAGTGAGCAGTTCTTC
CDR3aa: CASSQVLDSEQFF

v_gene: TRBV9
j_gene: TRBJ2-7
abundance: NA
d_gene: NA
CDR3nt: TGTGCCAGCAGCGTAGGTGGGGCGTACTCCTACGAGCAGTACTTC
CDR3aa: CASSVGGAYSYEQYF

v_gene: TRBV18
j_gene: TRBJ2-7
abundance: NA
d_gene: TRBD2
CDR3nt: TGTGCCAGCTCTTCCTTGAGCCTAGCGGGATACGAGCAGTACTTC
CDR3aa: CASSSLSLAGYEQYF

v_gene: TRBV6-1
j_gene: TRBJ2-2
abundance: NA
d_gene: TRBD1
CDR3nt: TGTGCCAGCAGTGAAAAGGTGGGGACAGTGAACACCGGGGAGCTGTTTTTT
CDR3aa: CASSEKVGTVNTGELFF

v_gene: TRBV4-1
j_gene: TRBJ2-5
abundance: once
d_gene: TRBD2
CDR3nt: TGCGCCAGCAGCCAAGGCGGCGGGAGGGCCACAGAGACCCAGTACTTC
CDR3aa: CASSQGGGRATETQYF

v_gene: TRBV6-6
j_gene: TRBJ2-5
abundance: NA
d_gene: NA
CDR3nt: TGTGCCAGCAGTCGCGGTGGAGAGACCCAGTACTTC
CDR3aa: CASSRGGETQYF

v_gene: TRBV5-1
j_gene: TRBJ2-5
abundance: NA
d_gene: TRBD2
CDR3nt: TGCGCCAGCAGCTTGGTAGCGGGAGAAAGGGAGACCCAGTACTTC
CDR3aa: CASSLVAGERETQYF

v_gene: TRBV27
j_gene: TRBJ1-2
abundance: NA
d_gene: TRBD1
CDR3nt: TGTGCCAGCAGTACCGACAGGGGTAACGGCTACACCTTC
CDR3aa: CASSTDRGNGYTF

v_gene: TRBV28
j_gene: TRBJ1-1
abundance: NA
d_gene: TRBD1
CDR3nt: TGTGCCAGCAGTTCGTATCGACAGGGCTTCACTGAAGCTTTCTTT
CDR3aa: CASSSYRQGFTEAFF

v_gene: TRBV27
j_gene: TRBJ1-1
abundance: once
d_gene: TRBD1
CDR3nt: TGTGCCAGCAGACCAGGGGGAGTCACTGAAGCTTTCTTT
CDR3aa: CASRPGGVTEAFF

v_gene: TRBV9
j_gene: TRBJ2-7
abundance: NA
d_gene: NA
CDR3nt: TGTGCCAGCAGCGTAGGAGGACTACCCTACGAGCAGTACTTC
CDR3aa: CASSVGGLPYEQYF

v_gene: TRBV5-1
j_gene: TRBJ2-3
abundance: NA
d_gene: TRBD2
CDR3nt: TGCGCCAGCAGCTTGGCCTCGTCGGGAGGGCTGACAGATACGCAGTATTTT
CDR3aa: CASSLASSGGLTDTQYF

v_gene: TRBV7-3
j_gene: TRBJ2-2
abundance: NA
d_gene: NA
CDR3nt: TGTGCCAGCAGCTTACAACAGTTCACCGGGGAGCTGTTTTTT
CDR3aa: CASSLQQFTGELFF

v_gene: TRBV28
j_gene: TRBJ1-5
abundance: NA
d_gene: NA
CDR3nt: TGTGCCAGCAGCCCGCACGCCTACAATCAGCCCCAGCATTTT
CDR3aa: CASSPHAYNQPQHF